The clone carrying this T cell receptor beta chain was found a few times. The data originate from a study of blood T cell repertoires in COVID-19. Across the whole study: Acute-phase and convalescent COVID-19 samples originated in the United States, Italy and Spain. T cells, B-cell-depleted T cells, or PBMCs provided the cDNA or gDNA that served as material.

Between the trimmed V and J ends, which lost 6 bases and 2 bases, there was a span of 9 bases. Per the germline V gene, CDR1 is WNHNN and CDR2 is SYGVQD (reference sequence). This CDR3 comprises 13 residues. Per the study methods: Reference gene primers were amplified, and this amplification served to estimate nucleated cell counts. Clones were read by immunoSEQ multiplex PCR, and TCRdb kept only the in-frame ones, dropping some. V, J and clone size are those of that table, while D and trimming were read from the DNA. This sample carries 100,000 or so clones, roughly 92% of them seen once, and the ten largest clones take around 5%.

The sample taken for sequencing was peripheral blood. The rearrangement links TRBV10-1 to TRBJ2-3; D uncertain. The source is a man aged 50-60 years with active COVID-19. The CDR3 DNA is TGCGCCAGCAGAGACGACTCCACAGATACGCAGTATTTT. As protein: CASRDDSTDTQYF.